This entry lists 2 T cell receptor beta chains sequenced from one sample in a study of shared clonotypes between healthy human individuals. Sequencing used immunoSEQ multiplex PCR; TCRdb keeps in-frame clones, though not all of them. The table shows some 580,000 clones, with around 97% occurring only once. The sequenced sample consisted of naive CD4+ T cells sorted from blood. The subset is: CD45RA+ positively selected. These receptors all come from a woman in her 30s in good health.

The chain recombines TRBV5-1 with TRBJ2-5; D is tentatively TRBD1 or TRBD2 (5 bases each). Germline-derived CDR1 and CDR2 are SGHRS and YFSETQ. The CDR3 covers 15 residues. V gave up 0 bases and J gave up 5 bases, with 14 bases separating them. The CDR3 sequence: CASSLDLGTWETQYF. CDR3 in DNA: TGCGCCAGCAGCTTGGATTTAGGGACGTGGGAGACCCAGTACTTC.

This rearrangement joins TRBV6-5 to TRBJ2-7, with D maybe TRBD1 (6 bases). CDR1 is MNHEY, CDR2 SVGAGI, per germline. V shed 2 bases and J shed 0 bases, with 11 bases lying between them. The length of the CDR3 is 15 residues. This CDR3 is CASSYTGQTSYEQYF. CDR3 nucleotide sequence: TGTGCCAGCAGTTACACCGGACAGACCTCCTACGAGCAGTACTTC.